Each of the 27 T cell receptor beta chains below was sequenced from the same sample in a study of blood T cell repertoires in COVID-19 (dated by TCRdb to about 2020). Preparation of the library involved the immunoSEQ multiplex PCR assay. The clones in this table, taken by TCRdb from immuneACCESS, are in-frame only. Not every clone is retained; where verified, under half of the shortfall comes from an unresolved V gene, and the cause of the rest is unknown. The sample records about 160,000 clones, 86% of which are singletons. Roughly 4% of the sample goes to the ten largest clones. The sequencing input was peripheral blood. These receptor sequences come from a woman aged 70-85 years with acute or convalescent COVID-19.

The chain recombines TRBV5-8 with TRBJ1-1; possibly TRBD1 for D (5 bases). The CDR3 spans 11 residues. V lost 10 bases and J lost 7, with 14 bases in between. Germline V gene lookup returns CDR1 SGHTS and CDR2 YDEGEE. The DNA for the CDR3 is TGTGCCGGGCAGGGCCTTCTTGAAGCTTTCTTT. This encodes CAGQGLLEAFF. Using reference TRBV5-8 and TRBJ1-1 for the parts outside the CDR3, the full variable domain is EAGVTQSPTHLIKTRGQQATLRCSPISGHTSVYWYQQALGLGLQFLLWYDEGEERNRGNFPPRFSGRQFPNYSSELNVNALELEDSALYLCAGQGLLEAFFGQGTRLTVV.

The gene calls are TRBV9 and TRBJ2-3; 8 nucleotides align to TRBD2. The CDR3 length is 15 residues. Germline CDR1 and CDR2: SGDLS and YYNGEE. The ends lost 3 bases at V and 1 base at J; junction bases unmatched: 4. The CDR3 reads CASSGLAGRTDTQYF. CDR3 nucleotides: TGTGCCAGCAGCGGTCTAGCGGGCCGCACAGATACGCAGTATTTT.

This clone was seen once. The chain links TRBV6-6 to TRBJ1-4; TRBD1 is a possible D gene (6 bases). V was pared by 7 bases and J by 4 bases, with 13 bases between. The CDR3 totals 14 residues. Looked up from germline, CDR1 is MNHNY and CDR2 is SVGAGI (reference sequence). The CDR3 spells CASNQQGFNEKLFF. For the CDR3, the DNA is TGTGCCAGCAATCAACAGGGATTTAATGAAAAACTGTTTTTT.

There are a few counts of this clone. This rearrangement joins TRBV11-2 to TRBJ2-1, with D maybe TRBD2 (7 bases). The CDR3 consists of 14 residues. Germline values: CDR1 SGHAT, CDR2 FQNNGV. Trimming shortened V by 3 bases and J by 7 bases, and 13 bases separated the two germline ends. The CDR3 is CASSLFRGGNEQFF. In DNA, the CDR3 is TGTGCCAGCAGCTTGTTCAGGGGAGGGAATGAGCAGTTCTTC.

The V gene is TRBV7-8, the J gene TRBJ2-1; the D gene is possibly TRBD2 (7 bases). CDR1 is SGHVS and CDR2 is FQNEAQ in the germline V gene. The CDR3 is 22 amino acids. The V end lost 1 base, the J end lost 7 bases, and 35 bases lay between the germline ends. The CDR3 nucleotides read TGTGCCAGCAGCTTAGAACTTGGGGAGGGAGGGTTAGGCGGGGGCCTTGGGAATGAGCAGTTCTTC. The encoded protein is CASSLELGEGGLGGGLGNEQFF.

The rearrangement uses TRBV7-2 and TRBJ2-3, with TRBD2 matching 8 bases. Per germline, CDR1 SGHTA and CDR2 FQGNSA. V trimming: 5 bases; J trimming: 1 base; junction bases outside the gene matches: 8. The CDR3 sequence is 16 residues long. In nucleotides, the CDR3 is TGTGCCAGCAGCCACCGGGGGGGGCGGGGCACAGATACGCAGTATTTT. Translated, it gives CASSHRGGRGTDTQYF.

The chain carries TRBV5-1 and TRBJ1-1, with a possible D match to TRBD1 (5 bases). The germline gives CDR1 SGHRS, CDR2 YFSETQ. Trimming cost V 0 bases and J 8 bases, with 5 bases left between them. This CDR3 region has 11 residues. The CDR3 DNA reads as TGCGCCAGCAGCTTGGGGGGCGAAGCTTTCTTT. Amino acids: CASSLGGEAFF.

The chain employs TRBV4-3 and TRBJ2-1, with D perhaps TRBD2 (5 bases). Trimming pared 0 bases from V and 12 bases from J, leaving 12 bases between. The CDR3 has 13 residues. Germline V gene lookup returns CDR1 LGHNA and CDR2 YSLEER. The CDR3 nucleotides read TGCGCCAGCAGCCAAGATCCGGGGAAGGTGCAGTTCTTC. Protein: CASSQDPGKVQFF.

The chain carries TRBV18 and TRBJ2-1, with 10 bases that match TRBD1. In germline, CDR1 is KGHSH, CDR2 LQKENI. Losses at the gene ends were 6 bases for V and 1 base for J; bases not matched to a gene: 3. There are 15 residues in the CDR3. The CDR3 spells CASSVDRGSYNEQFF. The CDR3 DNA follows: TGTGCCAGCTCCGTGGACAGGGGGTCCTACAATGAGCAGTTCTTC.

The rearrangement uses TRBV27 and TRBJ1-4, with TRBD1 matching 9 bases. The trim removed 6 bases at V and 5 bases at J, leaving 10 bases unmatched. CDR3 length equals 16 residues. Germline V gene lookup returns CDR1 MNHEY and CDR2 SMNVEV (reference sequence). The DNA for the CDR3 is TGTGCCAGCAGCCGAGAATCCGGGACAGGGAATGAAAAACTGTTTTTT. Translated, it gives CASSRESGTGNEKLFF.

The chain carries TRBV9 and TRBJ2-2; D might be TRBD2 (5 bases). Germline V gives CDR1 SGDLS, CDR2 YYNGEE. Trimming took 3 bases from V and 5 from J, leaving 11 bases between them. The CDR3 has 14 amino acids. DNA for the CDR3: TGTGCCAGCAGCGAAGAGGGAATGACCGGGGAGCTGTTTTTT. Translation: CASSEEGMTGELFF.

The rearrangement links TRBV4-3 to TRBJ1-2; D is unclear. The germline gives CDR1 LGHNA, CDR2 YSLEER. Between the trimmed V and J ends, which lost 4 bases and 4 bases, there was a span of 13 bases. CDR3 size: 14 residues. The CDR3 loop is CASSLGLGSYGYTF. DNA for the CDR3: TGCGCCAGCAGCCTAGGTCTGGGGAGCTATGGCTACACCTTC.

This chain uses TRBV5-8 with TRBJ1-5; D is unclear. The CDR3 length is 17 residues. V lost 1 base and J lost 0, with 14 bases in between. Germline-derived CDR1 and CDR2 are SGHTS and YDEGEE. Here the CDR3 DNA reads TGTGCCAGCAGCTTGATTATTCGGAGTAATAGCAATCAGCCCCAGCATTTT. Its translation: CASSLIIRSNSNQPQHF.

V gene TRBV29-1 combines with J gene TRBJ1-1, with D possibly TRBD1 on 5 matching bases. The CDR3 is made up of 12 amino acids. Trimming took 1 base from V and 5 from J, leaving 8 bases between them. Germline V gene lookup returns CDR1 SQVTM and CDR2 ANQGSEA. The CDR3: CSVEGGWTEAFF. The CDR3 bases are TGCAGCGTTGAAGGGGGCTGGACTGAAGCTTTCTTT.

This chain joins TRBV7-9 and TRBJ1-1, with 8 bases matching TRBD1. V was pared by 4 bases and J by 0 bases, with 4 bases of the junction left unmatched. The CDR3 has 15 amino acids. Germline-derived CDR1 and CDR2 are SEHNR and FQNEAQ (reference sequence). CDR3 coding DNA: TGTGCCAGCAGCTCACAGGGGGGACTGAACACTGAAGCTTTCTTT. As protein: CASSSQGGLNTEAFF.

The rearrangement uses TRBV11-2 and TRBJ2-3, with a tentative D call TRBD2 (5 bases). The V gene's germline CDR1 is SGHAT and CDR2 FQNNGV. The CDR3 covers 15 residues. The V end was cut by 3 bases, the J end by 6 bases, with 16 bases between. In DNA form, the CDR3 reads TGTGCCAGCAGCTTGGACTGGTTTTTTCGGGATACGCAGTATTTT. This translates into CASSLDWFFRDTQYF.

CDR3 sequence (DNA): TGTGCCAGCAGCGTAGGACGGCAGGGCAATCAGCCCCAGCATTTT. It codes for CASSVGRQGNQPQHF. The chain employs TRBV7-2 and TRBJ1-5; no reliable D call. The CDR3 is 15 amino acids. The germline CDR1 and CDR2 sequences are SGHTA and FQGNSA. The ends were cut back, 5 bases at V and 2 bases at J, with 13 bases in the middle.

The chain combines TRBV7-2 with TRBJ1-1; D call uncertain. The ends were cut back, 5 bases at V and 1 base at J, with 5 bases in the middle. CDR3 size: 12 residues. Germline-derived CDR1 and CDR2 are SGHTA and FQGNSA. CDR3 amino acids: CASSHSNTEAFF. For the CDR3, the DNA is TGTGCCAGCAGCCATTCGAACACTGAAGCTTTCTTT.

The chain combines TRBV5-4 with TRBJ2-7; D not certain. Trimming removed 0 bases from V and 1 base from J, with 8 bases in between. CDR3 size: 14 residues. Germline-derived CDR1 and CDR2 are SGHNT and YYREEE (reference sequence). The CDR3 protein is CASSLAEASYEQYF. Written as DNA, the CDR3 is TGTGCCAGCAGCTTGGCCGAAGCTTCCTACGAGCAGTACTTC. Drawing the rest from reference TRBV5-4 and TRBJ2-7, the complete variable domain is ETGVTQSPTHLIKTRGQQVTLRCSSQSGHNTVSWYQQALGQGPQFIFQYYREEENGRGNFPPRFSGLQFPNYSSELNVNALELDDSALYLCASSLAEASYEQYFGPGTRLTVT.

The J gene is TRBJ2-5, the V gene TRBV6-5; 8 bases are a match to TRBD1. This CDR3 contains 14 residues. V lost 6 bases to trimming and J lost 3 bases; unmatched junction nucleotides: 6. In germline, CDR1 is MNHEY, CDR2 SVGAGI. The CDR3 protein is CASSRPTGEETQYF. CDR3 DNA: TGTGCCAGCAGCCGCCCGACAGGGGAAGAGACCCAGTACTTC.

The chain couples TRBV9 to TRBJ2-1; TRBD2 aligns across 7 bases. This CDR3 comprises 16 residues. CDR1 and CDR2 (germline): SGDLS, YYNGEE. Trimming at V came to 1 base and at J to 7 bases, leaving 11 bases not matched to a gene. CDR3: CASSVSQRGWGNEQFF. CDR3 coding DNA: TGTGCCAGCAGCGTAAGTCAGCGGGGCTGGGGAAATGAGCAGTTCTTC.

V gene TRBV6-5 combines with J gene TRBJ2-2; the D gene is possibly TRBD1 (5 bases). There are 15 residues in the CDR3. V was cut by 3 bases and J by 4 bases, with 12 bases left in between. The germline V gene has CDR1 MNHEY and CDR2 SVGAGI. Written as DNA, the CDR3 is TGTGCCAGCAGTTATAAGGGGCGCGTCACCGGGGAGCTGTTTTTT. It codes for CASSYKGRVTGELFF.

The chain is built from TRBV2 and TRBJ1-3; no definite D call. CDR1 SNHLY and CDR2 FYNNEI come from the germline V gene. With 3 bases removed from V and 3 bases from J, the gap between germline ends came to 12 bases. CDR3 size: 15 residues. CDR3 bases: TGTGCCAGCAGTGAGTTTTCGACGGGTGGAAACACCATATATTTT. Residues: CASSEFSTGGNTIYF.

This chain uses TRBV3-1 (or the pseudogene TRBV3-2) with TRBJ2-7, with D maybe TRBD2 (5 bases). This CDR3 contains 13 residues. Trimming pared 4 bases from V and 0 bases from J, leaving 7 bases between. Germline lookup yields CDR1 LGHDT and CDR2 YNNKEL (reference sequence). CDR3 in amino acids: CASSPGSSYEQYF. DNA of the CDR3: TGTGCCAGCAGCCCGGGATCCTCCTACGAGCAGTACTTC.

The chain recombines TRBV11-2 with TRBJ2-3, with D tentatively TRBD2 (6 bases). V lost 3 bases to trimming and J lost 0 bases, with 10 bases between them. This CDR3 is 15 amino acids long. Germline CDR1 is SGHAT and CDR2 is FQNNGV. CDR3 coding DNA: TGTGCCAGCAGCTTCCGGGGGACTAGCACAGATACGCAGTATTTT. This translates into CASSFRGTSTDTQYF.

The CDR3 reads CASSLAPGSTEAFF. For the CDR3, the DNA is TGTGCCAGCAGCTTAGCTCCGGGATCCACTGAAGCTTTCTTT. V gene TRBV7-9 combines with J gene TRBJ1-1; D gene uncertain. The V end lost 0 bases, the J end lost 4 bases, and 9 bases lay between the germline ends. This CDR3 has 14 amino acids. Germline loops: CDR1 SEHNR, CDR2 FQNEAQ (reference sequence).

V usage is TRBV29-1 and J usage is TRBJ1-2, with TRBD1 as a possible D gene (5 bases). The germline V gene has CDR1 SQVTM and CDR2 ANQGSEA. V dropped 0 bases and J dropped 8 bases, with 13 bases sitting between them. The CDR3 totals 13 residues. The CDR3 DNA is TGCAGCGTTGAAGAAACATGGGGCCGGGGCTACACCTTC. It translates to CSVEETWGRGYTF.